This T cell receptor beta chain was retrieved from a study of blood T cell repertoires in COVID-19. Only in-frame clones appear in the TCRdb table, and some are missing; sequencing was by immunoSEQ multiplex PCR. This table holds around 130,000 clones, more than 75% found once. CDR3 size: 14 residues. The germline CDR1 and CDR2 sequences are MNHNS and SASEGT. V was trimmed by 1 base and J by 4 bases, leaving 8 bases between them. Sequencing was performed on peripheral blood. The receptor was derived from a woman older than 75 with acute or convalescent COVID-19. The rearrangement links TRBV6-1 to TRBJ2-1; D ambiguous. The CDR3 reads CASSEVASYNEQFF. In DNA form, the CDR3 reads TGTGCCAGCAGTGAAGTTGCCAGTTACAATGAGCAGTTCTTC.